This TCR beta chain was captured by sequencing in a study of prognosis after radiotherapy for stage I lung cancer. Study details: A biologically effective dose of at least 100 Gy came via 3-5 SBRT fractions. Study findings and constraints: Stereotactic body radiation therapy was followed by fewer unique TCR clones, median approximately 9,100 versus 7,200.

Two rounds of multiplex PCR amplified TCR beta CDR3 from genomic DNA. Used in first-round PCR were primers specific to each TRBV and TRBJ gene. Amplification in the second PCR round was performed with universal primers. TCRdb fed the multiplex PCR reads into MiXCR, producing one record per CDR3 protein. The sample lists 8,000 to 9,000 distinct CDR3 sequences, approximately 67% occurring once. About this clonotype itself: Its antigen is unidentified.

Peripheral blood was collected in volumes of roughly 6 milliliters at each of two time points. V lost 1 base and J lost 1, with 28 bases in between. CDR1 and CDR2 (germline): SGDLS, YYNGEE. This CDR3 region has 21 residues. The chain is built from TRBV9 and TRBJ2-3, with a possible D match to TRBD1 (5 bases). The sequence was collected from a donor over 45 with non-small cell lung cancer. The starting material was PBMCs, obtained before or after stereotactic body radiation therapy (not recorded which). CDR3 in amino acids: CASSVYTQRAGQPLGTDTQYF. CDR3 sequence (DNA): TGTGCCAGCAGCGTATACACACAACGGGCAGGACAACCGTTGGGCACAGATACGCAGTATTTT.